This record looks at one TCR beta chain sequence and its context. The antigen remains unidentified. The data are from a study of long-term antiretroviral therapy in people with HIV. Study-wide results and caveats: ART preceded a rise in diversity that nonetheless stayed lower than in transplant donor controls.

Survey level was the resolution at which the v3.0 immunoSEQ assay ran. Sequencing was intended to reach roughly 40,000-50,000 T-cell genomes per sample. Some clones are missing from TCRdb's copy, which holds only in-frame ones; the method was immunoSEQ multiplex PCR. The sample holds about 35,000 clones, roughly four fifths seen once. The CDR3 has 11 residues. Germline V lookup: CDR1 MNHEY, CDR2 SVGAGI. V shed 5 bases and J shed 9 bases, with 8 bases lying between them. The sample was unsorted PBMCs, taken 0.3 years after starting antiretroviral therapy. The receptor comes from a man younger than 35 with HIV. This sequence joins TRBV6-5 and TRBJ2-1; D call uncertain. The CDR3: CASSVGSEQFF. CDR3 coding DNA: TGTGCCAGCAGTGTCGGTAGTGAGCAGTTCTTC.